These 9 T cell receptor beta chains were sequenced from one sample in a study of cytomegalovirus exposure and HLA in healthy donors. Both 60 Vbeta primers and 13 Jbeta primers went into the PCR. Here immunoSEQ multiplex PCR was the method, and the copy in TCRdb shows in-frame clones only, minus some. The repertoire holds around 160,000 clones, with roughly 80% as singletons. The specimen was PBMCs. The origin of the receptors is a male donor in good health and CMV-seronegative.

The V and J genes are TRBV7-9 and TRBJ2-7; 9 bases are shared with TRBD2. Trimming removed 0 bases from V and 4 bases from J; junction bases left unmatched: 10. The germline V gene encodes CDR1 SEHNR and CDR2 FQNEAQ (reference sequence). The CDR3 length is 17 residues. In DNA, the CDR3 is TGTGCCAGCAGCTTAGCGCTAGCGGGATTTGTAAGGTACGAGCAGTACTTC. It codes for CASSLALAGFVRYEQYF.

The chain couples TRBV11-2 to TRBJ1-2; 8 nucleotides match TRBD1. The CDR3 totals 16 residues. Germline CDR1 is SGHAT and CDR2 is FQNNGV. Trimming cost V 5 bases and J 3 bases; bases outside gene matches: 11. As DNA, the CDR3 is TGTGCCAGCAGCCTAGGACAGGGAAGTTTCCACTATGGCTACACCTTC. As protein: CASSLGQGSFHYGYTF.

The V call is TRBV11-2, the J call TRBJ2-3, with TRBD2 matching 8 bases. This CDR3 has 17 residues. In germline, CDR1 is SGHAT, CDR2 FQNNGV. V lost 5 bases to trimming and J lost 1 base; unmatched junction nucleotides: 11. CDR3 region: CASSHHPSRGGTDTQYF. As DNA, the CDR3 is TGTGCCAGCAGCCATCACCCGTCGCGGGGGGGCACAGATACGCAGTATTTT.

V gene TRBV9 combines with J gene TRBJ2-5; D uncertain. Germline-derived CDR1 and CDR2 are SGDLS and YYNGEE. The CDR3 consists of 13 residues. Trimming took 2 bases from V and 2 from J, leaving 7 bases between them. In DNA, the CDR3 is TGTGCCAGCAGCGTCTCCTATCAAGAGACCCAGTACTTC. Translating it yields CASSVSYQETQYF.

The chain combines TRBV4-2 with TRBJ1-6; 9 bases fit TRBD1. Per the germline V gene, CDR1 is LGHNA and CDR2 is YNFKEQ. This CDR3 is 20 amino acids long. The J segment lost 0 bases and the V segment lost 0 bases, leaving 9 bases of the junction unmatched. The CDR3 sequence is CASSQDSKGQGSSYNSPLHF. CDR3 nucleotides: TGTGCCAGCAGCCAAGATAGTAAGGGACAGGGAAGCTCCTATAATTCACCCCTCCACTTT.

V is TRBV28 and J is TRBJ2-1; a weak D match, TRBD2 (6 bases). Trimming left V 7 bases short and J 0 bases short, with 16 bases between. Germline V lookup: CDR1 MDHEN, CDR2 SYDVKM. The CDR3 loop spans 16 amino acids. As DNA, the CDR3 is TGTGCCAGCAATCCTGAGGAGGGACGCTCCTACAATGAGCAGTTCTTC. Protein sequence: CASNPEEGRSYNEQFF.

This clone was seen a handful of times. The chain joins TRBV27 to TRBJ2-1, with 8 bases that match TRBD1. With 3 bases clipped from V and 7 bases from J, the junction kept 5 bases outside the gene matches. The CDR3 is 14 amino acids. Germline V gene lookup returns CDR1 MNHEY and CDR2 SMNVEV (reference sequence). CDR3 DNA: TGTGCCAGCAGTTTCCAGGGGGCGGGTAATGAGCAGTTCTTC. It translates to CASSFQGAGNEQFF.

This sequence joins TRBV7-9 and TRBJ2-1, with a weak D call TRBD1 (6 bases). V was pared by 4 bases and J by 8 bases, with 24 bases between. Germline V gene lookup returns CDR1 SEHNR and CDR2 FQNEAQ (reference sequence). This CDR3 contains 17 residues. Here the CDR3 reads CASSSVPPGVILDEQFF. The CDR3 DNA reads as TGTGCCAGCAGCTCTGTCCCGCCAGGGGTCATTCTCGATGAGCAGTTCTTC. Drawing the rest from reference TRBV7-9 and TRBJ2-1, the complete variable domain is DTGVSQNPRHKITKRGQNVTFRCDPISEHNRLYWYRQTLGQGPEFLTYFQNEAQLEKSRLLSDRFSAERPKGSFSTLEIQRTEQGDSAMYLCASSSVPPGVILDEQFFGPGTRLTVL.

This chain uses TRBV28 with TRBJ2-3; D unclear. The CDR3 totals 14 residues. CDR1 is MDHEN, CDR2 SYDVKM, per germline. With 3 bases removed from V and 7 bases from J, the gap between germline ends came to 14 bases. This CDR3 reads CASSLARNRHTQYF. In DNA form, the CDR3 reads TGTGCCAGCAGTTTGGCCAGGAACCGGCATACGCAGTATTTT. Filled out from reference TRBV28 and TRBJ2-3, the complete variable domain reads DVKVTQSSRYLVKRTGEKVFLECVQDMDHENMFWYRQDPGLGLRLIYFSYDVKMKEKGDIPEGYSVSREKKERFSLILESASTNQTSMYLCASSLARNRHTQYFGPGTRLTVL.